The 18 T cell receptor beta chains below all came from one sample that was sequenced in a study of shared clonotypes between healthy human individuals. Assay used: immunoSEQ multiplex PCR; TCRdb lists only in-frame clones, some missing. The sample carries about 1.1 million clones, around three quarters recorded once. Sequencing input: memory CD4+ T cells from PBMCs. The subset was: CD45RA-negative fraction. These receptors came from a man aged 18 to 30 in good health. Some clones in this sample may be carry-over from other donors' samples.

V gene TRBV4-3 combines with J gene TRBJ2-3, with 7 bases identical to TRBD1. CDR3 size: 13 residues. J was trimmed by 3 bases and V by 7 bases; bases with no gene match: 4. Germline V gene data show CDR1 as LGHNA and CDR2 as YSLEER. CDR3: CASTQTGTDTQYF. The CDR3 coding sequence is TGCGCCAGCACACAGACAGGGACAGATACGCAGTATTTT.

V is TRBV30 and J is TRBJ1-6, with D perhaps matching TRBD1 (6 bases). Germline-derived CDR1 and CDR2 are GTSNPN and SVGIG (reference sequence). This CDR3 spans 13 amino acids. Trimming stripped 5 bases from V and 7 bases from J, with 12 bases between. CDR3 loop: CAWAGTTNSPLHF. The CDR3 DNA is TGTGCCTGGGCCGGGACAACGAATTCACCCCTCCACTTT.

The chain carries TRBV27 and TRBJ1-2; no reliable D call. The V end lost 2 bases, the J end lost 1 base, and 11 bases lay between the germline ends. This CDR3 is built from 15 residues. Germline V CDR1 and CDR2: MNHEY, SMNVEV (reference sequence). The DNA for the CDR3 is TGTGCCAGCAGTTTAAAGGCCCTAGGTAACTATGGCTACACCTTC. Translation gives CASSLKALGNYGYTF.

For this clone: Only one base separates this from a far larger clonotype, so it likely reflects a read error. J is TRBJ1-4 and V is TRBV13; TRBD1 aligns across 7 bases. The CDR3 is made up of 14 amino acids. Germline loops: CDR1 PRHDT, CDR2 FYEKMQ (reference sequence). This chain's CDR3 is CTSRSRTGREKLFF. The CDR3 coding sequence is TGTACCAGCAGATCAAGGACAGGTCGGGAAAAACTGTTTTTT.

As to this clone: This may stem from a read error, because a much larger clone lies one nucleotide away. This chain uses TRBV5-1 with TRBJ2-2; D gene unclear. With 3 bases removed from V and 7 bases from J, the gap between germline ends came to 10 bases. Germline V lookup: CDR1 SGHRS, CDR2 YFSETQ. This CDR3 has 13 residues. DNA for the CDR3: TGCGCCAGCAGCTCGGTTGAGGACGGGGAGCTGTTTTTT. Residues: CASSSVEDGELFF.

This chain uses TRBV9 with TRBJ1-2, with 7 bases that match TRBD1. CDR3 length: 16 amino acids. The V gene end was trimmed by 2 bases and the J gene end by 0 bases; junction bases not matched to a gene: 7. CDR1 is SGDLS and CDR2 is YYNGEE in the germline V gene. The CDR3 coding sequence is TGTGCCAGCAGCGTCAACCCGGGACAGACTAACTATGGCTACACCTTC. It is translated as CASSVNPGQTNYGYTF.

The chain joins TRBV6-5 to TRBJ2-1, with D possibly matching TRBD2 (6 bases). The CDR3 has 16 residues. The germline V gene has CDR1 MNHEY and CDR2 SVGAGI. Trimming removed 4 bases at V and 8 bases at J, with 21 bases between. This CDR3 is CASSSGYSGFVDEQFF. The CDR3 bases are TGTGCCAGCAGTTCGGGTTACAGCGGGTTTGTTGATGAGCAGTTCTTC.

The J gene is TRBJ2-3, the V gene TRBV28; D possibly matches TRBD1 or TRBD2 (6 bases each). V lost 6 bases, J lost 4 bases, and 26 bases lay in between. Per the germline V gene, CDR1 is MDHEN and CDR2 is SYDVKM. This CDR3 region has 18 residues. CDR3 residues: CASSLPLGGGGRPDTQYF. The DNA of the CDR3 is TGTGCCAGCAGCCTGCCCCTGGGAGGTGGGGGCCGCCCAGATACGCAGTATTTT.

This chain links TRBV11-2 with TRBJ1-1; a weak D match, TRBD1 (5 bases). Per the germline V gene, CDR1 is SGHAT and CDR2 is FQNNGV. Trimming shortened V by 4 bases and J by 1 base, and 13 bases separated the two germline ends. CDR3 length equals 15 residues. This chain's CDR3 is CASSWSGTSNTEAFF. DNA of the CDR3: TGTGCCAGCAGCTGGTCGGGGACGTCGAACACTGAAGCTTTCTTT.

This clone has a handful of counts. J is TRBJ1-4 and V is TRBV7-6, with unresolved D. Germline V gene sequence: CDR1 SGHVS, CDR2 FNYEAQ. V lost 5 bases and J lost 8, with 9 bases in between. CDR3 length: 12 amino acids. The CDR3 bases are TGTGCCAGCAGCAGGGCCGGCGAAAAACTGTTTTTT. Translation: CASSRAGEKLFF.

A remark on this clone: This may stem from a read error, because a much larger clone lies one nucleotide away. The V call is TRBV30, the J call TRBJ2-2; 9 bases fit TRBD2. With 0 bases clipped from V and 6 bases from J, the junction kept 17 bases outside the gene matches. This CDR3 has 19 amino acids. Germline loops: CDR1 GTSNPN, CDR2 SVGIG (reference sequence). Here the CDR3 reads CAWSVHLGFSGRVAGELFF. The CDR3 DNA sequence: TGTGCCTGGAGTGTTCACCTAGGATTTAGCGGGAGAGTAGCCGGGGAGCTGTTTTTT.

J is TRBJ1-3 and V is TRBV5-1, with unresolved D. The CDR3 runs to 16 residues. Germline assignment: CDR1 SGHRS and CDR2 YFSETQ. V dropped 0 bases and J dropped 3 bases, with 13 bases sitting between them. This CDR3 reads CASSLASWSYGNTIYF. As DNA, the CDR3 is TGCGCCAGCAGCTTGGCCAGCTGGTCGTATGGAAACACCATATATTTT.

The J gene is TRBJ1-2, the V gene TRBV28; no reliable D call. V gave up 2 bases and J gave up 4 bases, with 17 bases separating them. The CDR3 has 16 amino acids. CDR1 is MDHEN and CDR2 is SYDVKM in the germline V gene. The CDR3 reads CASSLQLSLSRYGYTF. The DNA for the CDR3 is TGTGCCAGCAGTTTACAGTTGTCTCTGAGCCGCTATGGCTACACCTTC.

Remarks on this clone: Different DNA sequences within this sample yield the same CDR3. The chain carries TRBV5-1 and TRBJ2-2; 9 bases fit TRBD2. The V and J ends lost 4 bases and 4 bases, in that order; junction bases with no gene match: 2. CDR3 size: 14 residues. Germline V gene data show CDR1 as SGHRS and CDR2 as YFSETQ. CDR3 bases: TGCGCCAGCAGCCTAGCGGGGATCACCGGGGAGCTGTTTTTT. It encodes CASSLAGITGELFF.

The chain couples TRBV12-5 to TRBJ1-1; perhaps TRBD1 as D (5 bases). This CDR3 spans 13 amino acids. CDR1 and CDR2 from the germline V gene are LGHNT and FRNRAP. The V end lost 6 bases, the J end lost 7 bases, and 15 bases lay between the germline ends. The CDR3 nucleotides read TGTGCTAGTGGCCCGGGGCCCGCCCTTGAAGCTTTCTTT. Its translation: CASGPGPALEAFF. The variable domain in full, completed from reference TRBV12-5 and TRBJ1-1, reads DARVTQTPRHKVTEMGQEVTMRCQPILGHNTVFWYRQTMMQGLELLAYFRNRAPLDDSGMPKDRFSAEMPDATLATLKIQPSEPRDSAVYFCASGPGPALEAFFGQGTRLTVV.

The genes are TRBV4-2 and TRBJ1-5, with 7 bases that match TRBD1. This CDR3 contains 15 residues. Germline V gene data show CDR1 as LGHNA and CDR2 as YNFKEQ. V was pared by 5 bases and J by 0 bases, with 4 bases of the junction left unmatched. The CDR3 region is CASSSGTVSNQPQHF. CDR3 nucleotide sequence: TGTGCCAGCAGCTCCGGGACAGTTAGCAATCAGCCCCAGCATTTT.

This chain connects TRBV7-9 to TRBJ1-5; D may be TRBD1 (6 bases). Trimming took 11 bases from V and 4 from J, leaving 15 bases between them. CDR3 length: 13 residues. In germline, CDR1 is SEHNR, CDR2 FQNEAQ (reference sequence). The CDR3 protein is CAGSGGANQPQHF. The CDR3 DNA follows: TGTGCCGGATCTGGGGGGGCGAATCAGCCCCAGCATTTT.

This rearrangement joins TRBV5-1 to TRBJ2-3, with D tentatively TRBD2 (6 bases). V shed 4 bases and J shed 0 bases, with 12 bases lying between them. Germline lookup yields CDR1 SGHRS and CDR2 YFSETQ. This CDR3 has 15 residues. CDR3 amino acids: CASSPSGFSTDTQYF. The CDR3 coding sequence is TGCGCCAGCAGCCCCAGCGGGTTTAGCACAGATACGCAGTATTTT. The full variable domain, completed using reference TRBV5-1 and TRBJ2-3, is KAGVTQTPRYLIKTRGQQVTLSCSPISGHRSVSWYQQTPGQGLQFLFEYFSETQRNKGNFPGRFSGRQFSNSRSEMNVSTLELGDSALYLCASSPSGFSTDTQYFGPGTRLTVL.